The entry below describes one TCR beta chain. The antigen is unknown. The data originate from a study of cytomegalovirus exposure and HLA in healthy donors. Study background: Of the donors genotyped, approximately 430 in all, 75% to 90% fell in the Caucasian-associated ancestry cluster. Findings of the study overall: Fewer N-insertions than the approximately 700-donor mean were reportedly shown by an Asian-associated ancestry cluster in a later analysis. Most CMV-associated TCR beta chains appeared HLA-restricted in a later analysis.

Primers for the PCR totalled 60 Vbeta and 13 Jbeta. The data were produced by immunoSEQ multiplex PCR, yet TCRdb's version contains in-frame clones alone and is incomplete. Found here are around 140,000 clones, 82% of them singletons; the top ten hold about 3.4%. The germline V gene has CDR1 LNHDA and CDR2 SQIVND (reference sequence). After removal of 3 bases from V and 4 bases from J, the junction contained 3 bases not matched to a gene. The CDR3 consists of 14 residues. The source is a man between 18 and 29 years old in good health and CMV-seropositive. Sequenced: PBMCs. The chain couples TRBV19 to TRBJ2-1; 7 nucleotides line up with TRBD1. CDR3: CASSMGTDYNEQFF. DNA of the CDR3: TGTGCCAGTAGTATGGGGACAGATTACAATGAGCAGTTCTTC.